These 10 T cell receptor beta chains came from one sample sequenced in a study of CD8 T cells in ankylosing spondylitis. TCRdb ran MiXCR on the 5' RACE reads and lists one entry per CDR3 protein. The sample includes some 120,000 distinct CDR3 sequences, roughly 7.3% seen only once; the top ten take 9% to 15%. The sequencing sample was made of blood, either unsorted or a sorted T cell fraction (not recorded which). The receptors come from a male donor with ankylosing spondylitis or in good health (not recorded which).

This clonotype showed up many times. The chain uses TRBV29-1 and TRBJ2-1, with unresolved D. This CDR3 comprises 10 residues. Looked up from germline, CDR1 is SQVTM and CDR2 is ANQGSEA. V lost 5 bases and J lost 5, with 4 bases in between. The CDR3 coding sequence is TGCAGCGTTCGTAACAATGAGCAGTTCTTC. Translated: CSVRNNEQFF.

In its sample, this clonotype was seen many times. The genes are TRBV29-1 and TRBJ1-5; 12 nucleotides agree with TRBD1. Trimming cost V 0 bases and J 7 bases; bases outside gene matches: 7. Germline V gene sequence: CDR1 SQVTM, CDR2 ANQGSEA. There are 16 residues in the CDR3. In nucleotides, the CDR3 is TGCAGCGTTGAAGATCGAGGGACAGGGGGCGTCCAGCCCCAGCATTTT. Translating gives CSVEDRGTGGVQPQHF.

This clonotype was observed many times. The V call is TRBV5-1, the J call TRBJ2-7, with 7 bases matching TRBD1. V lost 4 bases and J lost 3; bases outside the gene matches: 16. The germline V gene has CDR1 SGHRS and CDR2 YFSETQ. The CDR3 runs to 17 residues. Written as DNA, the CDR3 is TGCGCCAGCAGCGGGGCATTGAGGGGGCGACTTGACTACGAGCAGTACTTC. It encodes CASSGALRGRLDYEQYF.

This clonotype appeared many times. CDR3 sequence reads: CASRSVGREEAGELFF. In nucleotides, the CDR3 is TGCGCCAGCAGGTCCGTTGGCAGGGAGGAGGCCGGGGAGCTGTTTTTT. The chain links TRBV5-1 to TRBJ2-2, with TRBD2 as a possible D gene (6 bases). The CDR3 totals 16 residues. The V gene's germline CDR1 is SGHRS and CDR2 YFSETQ. Trimming took 5 bases from V and 6 from J, leaving 20 bases between them.

This clonotype was detected many times. The chain is built from TRBV5-6 and TRBJ1-1; D call uncertain. Trimming cost V 4 bases and J 7 bases, with 17 bases left between them. Germline CDR1 reads SGHDT; CDR2 reads YYEEEE. The CDR3 has 14 amino acids. This chain's CDR3 is CASSPSSGSSEAFF. CDR3 sequence (DNA): TGTGCCAGCAGCCCATCCTCGGGGTCGAGTGAAGCTTTCTTT.

This clonotype has a count of ten or more. The rearrangement links TRBV5-1 to TRBJ1-1; D remains unclear. The germline V and J ends were trimmed by 5 bases and 2 bases, with 13 bases remaining between them. The CDR3 spans 14 residues. Germline V CDR1 and CDR2: SGHRS, YFSETQ. The CDR3 loop is CASSSTVANTEAFF. The DNA of the CDR3 is TGCGCCAGCAGTTCGACCGTAGCAAACACTGAAGCTTTCTTT.

The V call is TRBV29-1, the J call TRBJ1-2; 8 bases fit TRBD1. CDR3 length: 14 residues. The trim removed 1 base at V and 6 bases at J, leaving 7 bases unmatched. Per germline, CDR1 SQVTM and CDR2 ANQGSEA. The CDR3 reads CSVEAPGTGHGYTF. CDR3 nucleotides: TGCAGCGTTGAAGCCCCCGGGACAGGACATGGCTACACCTTC. The variable domain in full, with the rest retrieved from reference TRBV29-1 and TRBJ1-2, is SAVISQKPSRDICQRGTSLTIQCQVDSQVTMMFWYRQQPGQSLTLIATANQGSEATYESGFVIDKFPISRPNLTFSTLTVSNMSPEDSSIYLCSVEAPGTGHGYTFGSGTRLTVV.

Regarding this clonotype: A read error may explain this, as a much larger clone is one base away. The rearrangement joins TRBV7-6 to TRBJ1-3; D is unclear. Germline-derived CDR1 and CDR2 are SGHVS and FNYEAQ. CDR3 length: 15 residues. V was shortened by 8 bases and J by 3 bases, with 17 bases between the two germline ends. The CDR3 spells CASAPFIGLGNTIYF. For the CDR3, the DNA is TGTGCCAGCGCCCCGTTTATTGGGCTTGGAAACACCATATATTTT. The variable domain in full, completed from reference TRBV7-6 and TRBJ1-3, reads GAGVSQSPRYKVTKRGQDVALRCDPISGHVSLYWYRQALGQGPEFLTYFNYEAQQDKSGLPNDRFSAERPEGSISTLTIQRTEQRDSAMYRCASAPFIGLGNTIYFGEGSWLTVV.

The table lists this clonotype with many counts. This chain uses TRBV5-1 with TRBJ1-1; the D gene is possibly TRBD1 (5 bases). Per the germline V gene, CDR1 is SGHRS and CDR2 is YFSETQ. With 2 bases removed from V and 4 bases from J, the gap between germline ends came to 12 bases. CDR3 length equals 14 residues. CDR3 sequence (DNA): TGCGCCAGCAGCTTCAACGGGGGAGGCACTGAAGCTTTCTTT. Its translation is CASSFNGGGTEAFF.

This clonotype was counted many times. J is TRBJ2-6 and V is TRBV20-1; D is ambiguous. V was shortened by 6 bases and J by 9 bases, with 24 bases between the two germline ends. This CDR3 spans 16 amino acids. Germline values: CDR1 DFQATT, CDR2 SNEGSKA (reference sequence). The CDR3 is CSARKGGTPTVNVLTF. Here the CDR3 DNA reads TGCAGTGCCCGTAAGGGCGGAACCCCGACGGTCAACGTCCTGACTTTC.